These 21 T cell receptor beta chains were all obtained from the same sample, sequenced in a study of CD8 T cells in Susac syndrome. Random hexamers were used to reverse transcribe the RNA input (about 0.45 to 1 ug). TCRdb re-called the immunoSEQ multiplex PCR reads through MiXCR, storing one row per CDR3 protein. The sample holds 250,000 to 300,000 distinct CDR3 sequences; around 91% are singletons and the top ten take roughly 0.17%. Sequenced input: CD8+ T cells from PBMCs. The receptor source for this set is a human donor with multiple sclerosis.

The chain recombines TRBV9 with TRBJ1-1; TRBD1 matches 7 bases. CDR1 and CDR2 from the germline V gene are SGDLS and YYNGEE. This CDR3 is 15 amino acids long. Trimming cost V 5 bases and J 2 bases; bases outside gene matches: 9. CDR3 coding DNA: TGTGCCAGCAGACCGTCAGGGGGGGTTAACACTGAAGCTTTCTTT. As protein: CASRPSGGVNTEAFF.

The CDR3 spells CSALESSSGYTDTQYF. Here the CDR3 DNA reads TGCAGTGCCTTAGAGAGCTCCAGCGGATACACAGATACGCAGTATTTT. The chain carries TRBV20-1 and TRBJ2-3, with a weak D call TRBD2 (5 bases). Germline CDR1 is DFQATT and CDR2 is SNEGSKA (reference sequence). V dropped 6 bases and J dropped 2 bases, with 21 bases sitting between them. The CDR3 consists of 16 residues.

Details on this clonotype: This may stem from a read error, because a much larger clone lies one nucleotide away. CDR3 sequence reads: CASSDGPTREQYF. The DNA for the CDR3 is TGTGCCAGCAGTGACGGCCCTACGAGGGAGCAGTACTTC. The V gene is TRBV6-4, the J gene TRBJ2-7, with D uncertain. Germline-derived CDR1 and CDR2 are MRHNA and SNTAGT. Trimming cost V 2 bases and J 7 bases, with 12 bases left between them. The CDR3 runs to 13 residues.

This rearrangement joins TRBV29-1 to TRBJ2-1; 12 bases match TRBD2. J was trimmed by 6 bases and V by 3 bases; bases with no gene match: 6. The CDR3 totals 15 residues. Germline V gene lookup returns CDR1 SQVTM and CDR2 ANQGSEA. The CDR3 DNA sequence: TGCAGCGTTGAGGGAGGGACTAGCGGGCTCAATGAGCAGTTCTTC. Protein sequence: CSVEGGTSGLNEQFF.

This chain links TRBV30 with TRBJ2-3; TRBD2 might be the D (5 bases). The CDR3 loop spans 16 amino acids. The ends were cut back, 0 bases at V and 2 bases at J, with 15 bases in the middle. Germline V gene sequence: CDR1 GTSNPN, CDR2 SVGIG (reference sequence). In nucleotides, the CDR3 is TGTGCCTGGAGTGTACGGGTGAGGGTAAACACAGATACGCAGTATTTT. Its protein is CAWSVRVRVNTDTQYF.

The rearrangement links TRBV7-8 to TRBJ1-5; 10 positions agree with TRBD1. CDR3 length equals 19 residues. CDR1 and CDR2 from the germline V gene are SGHVS and FQNEAQ. V was clipped by 5 bases and J by 2 bases; unmatched bases: 15. The CDR3 nucleotides are TGTGCCAGCAGCGGACCGGGACAGGGGTGGCTTGGAGGCAATCAGCCCCAGCATTTT. Its protein product is CASSGPGQGWLGGNQPQHF.

This clonotype is a singleton in its sample. J is TRBJ1-2 and V is TRBV4-3; D is unclear. The CDR3 length is 16 residues. Between the trimmed V and J ends, which lost 0 bases and 6 bases, there was a span of 17 bases. CDR1 and CDR2 (germline): LGHNA, YSLEER. The CDR3 DNA reads as TGCGCCAGCAGCCAAGATTTGAGGGTGAACTCAGATGGCTACACCTTC. Translating gives CASSQDLRVNSDGYTF.

The chain uses TRBV7-9 and TRBJ2-7; weak D call: TRBD2 (7 bases). CDR3 length equals 15 residues. CDR1 is SEHNR, CDR2 FQNEAQ, per germline (reference sequence). Trimming shortened V by 5 bases and J by 6 bases, and 20 bases separated the two germline ends. The CDR3 DNA reads as TGTGCCAGCAGCCCCCGAGGACTAGAGGGGGGCGAGCAGTACTTC. Amino acids: CASSPRGLEGGEQYF.

The rearrangement joins TRBV19 to TRBJ2-1; tentative D call: TRBD1 (6 bases). CDR1 is LNHDA and CDR2 is SQIVND in the germline V gene (reference sequence). The CDR3 totals 17 residues. V was pared by 3 bases and J by 3 bases, with 18 bases between. In DNA, the CDR3 is TGTGCCAGTAGTATCGACAAAACAGGGCGACTCTACAATGAGCAGTTCTTC. This translates into CASSIDKTGRLYNEQFF.

This rearrangement joins TRBV7-3 to TRBJ1-2, with D perhaps TRBD1 (5 bases). The germline V gene encodes CDR1 SGHTA and CDR2 FQGTGA. The CDR3 length is 16 residues. Trimming took off 6 bases at V and 0 bases at J, with 17 bases between the two ends. The CDR3 bases are TGTGCCAGCAGACGGGACCGATCGCGAGCTAACTATGGCTACACCTTC. Its translation: CASRRDRSRANYGYTF.

The chain carries TRBV27 and TRBJ2-7, with 12 nucleotides matching TRBD2. Trimming removed 6 bases from V and 4 bases from J; junction bases left unmatched: 13. CDR1 is MNHEY, CDR2 SMNVEV, per germline (reference sequence). This CDR3 has 17 amino acids. The CDR3 protein is CASSSPARTSGIYEQYF. As DNA, the CDR3 is TGTGCCAGCAGCTCCCCGGCGCGGACTAGCGGGATTTACGAGCAGTACTTC.

The V gene is TRBV3-1, the J gene TRBJ1-6; D remains unclear. This CDR3 has 13 residues. Germline V gene lookup returns CDR1 LGHDT and CDR2 YNNKEL (reference sequence). Trimming removed 4 bases at V and 10 bases at J, with 11 bases between. The CDR3 nucleotides are TGTGCCAGCAGCCCGTCGGAGGGATCACCCCTCCACTTT. It encodes CASSPSEGSPLHF.

The CDR3 DNA follows: TGTGCCAGCAGCCCAGGACTAGCGGGAGTCGTTCACAATGAGCAGTTCTTC. Translated: CASSPGLAGVVHNEQFF. The chain links TRBV9 to TRBJ2-1; TRBD2 agrees at 13 bases. In germline, CDR1 is SGDLS, CDR2 YYNGEE. The CDR3 totals 17 residues. The V and J ends lost 4 bases and 5 bases, in that order; junction bases with no gene match: 9.

The gene calls are TRBV7-2 and TRBJ2-1, with 12 nucleotides matching TRBD2. The CDR3 length is 17 residues. Germline CDR1 and CDR2: SGHTA and FQGNSA. Trimming removed 4 bases from V and 2 bases from J; junction bases left unmatched: 6. As DNA, the CDR3 is TGTGCCAGCAGCTCCAGACTAGCGGGAGTCCCCTACAATGAGCAGTTCTTC. Amino acid sequence: CASSSRLAGVPYNEQFF.

CDR3 coding DNA: TGTGCCAGCAGCGCACTAGGCCCGGGAGTCACAGATACGCAGTATTTT. It is translated as CASSALGPGVTDTQYF. V is TRBV3-1 and J is TRBJ2-3; D may be TRBD2 (6 bases). The CDR3 contains 16 residues. The germline CDR1 and CDR2 sequences are LGHDT and YNNKEL (reference sequence). Trimming pared 5 bases from V and 2 bases from J, leaving 17 bases between.

The chain is built from TRBV10-3 and TRBJ2-3; either TRBD1 or TRBD2 may fit D (6 bases each). V was trimmed by 3 bases and J by 4 bases, leaving 23 bases between them. The CDR3 consists of 18 residues. Germline CDR1 ENHRY, CDR2 SYGVKD. CDR3 loop: CAISDISGAVVLADTQYF. Written as DNA, the CDR3 is TGTGCCATCAGTGATATCTCGGGGGCAGTAGTCCTCGCAGATACGCAGTATTTT.

The V gene is TRBV7-9, the J gene TRBJ2-7; perhaps TRBD1 as D (6 bases). There are 13 residues in the CDR3. Germline CDR1 reads SEHNR; CDR2 reads FQNEAQ (reference sequence). V lost 3 bases and J 2 bases, leaving 8 bases between the germline ends. This CDR3 reads CASSFTGTYEQYF. CDR3 nucleotides: TGTGCCAGCAGCTTTACAGGGACCTACGAGCAGTACTTC.

The chain employs TRBV7-9 and TRBJ1-2, with 7 nucleotides matching TRBD1. Trimming cost V 5 bases and J 4 bases; bases outside gene matches: 7. CDR1 and CDR2 from the germline V gene are SEHNR and FQNEAQ (reference sequence). The CDR3 loop spans 14 amino acids. Written as DNA, the CDR3 is TGTGCCAGCAGCGCGACAGGGTCGGGCTATGGCTACACCTTC. This codes for CASSATGSGYGYTF. Together with reference TRBV7-9 and TRBJ1-2, the CDR3 gives the full variable domain: DTGVSQNPRHKITKRGQNVTFRCDPISEHNRLYWYRQTLGQGPEFLTYFQNEAQLEKSRLLSDRFSAERPKGSFSTLEIQRTEQGDSAMYLCASSATGSGYGYTFGSGTRLTVV.

The chain employs TRBV20-1 and TRBJ2-5, with 7 nucleotides matching TRBD2. Germline values: CDR1 DFQATT, CDR2 SNEGSKA (reference sequence). Unmatched junction bases numbered 10, after V lost 1 base and J lost 2 bases. The CDR3 contains 16 residues. The CDR3 nucleotides read TGCAGTGCTAGAGGGAGCCTAGCGGAGTTACAAGAGACCCAGTACTTC. Its protein product is CSARGSLAELQETQYF.

The chain couples TRBV13 to TRBJ2-2; the D gene could be TRBD1 or TRBD2 (6 bases each). This CDR3 comprises 14 residues. With 8 bases removed from V and 0 bases from J, the gap between germline ends came to 10 bases. Germline V gives CDR1 PRHDT, CDR2 FYEKMQ (reference sequence). CDR3 DNA: TGTGCCAGCCGAAGGGGGGCGAACACCGGGGAGCTGTTTTTT. Its translation: CASRRGANTGELFF.

A word on this clonotype: Since a much larger clone is just one base distant, this may be a read error. The chain combines TRBV7-9 with TRBJ1-1; D is unresolved. The CDR3 is made up of 12 amino acids. Germline-derived CDR1 and CDR2 are SEHNR and FQNEAQ (reference sequence). The CDR3 bases are TGTTCCAGCAGCTTTGGTAACACTGAAGCTTTCTTT. Amino acid sequence: CSSSFGNTEAFF.